These 31 T cell receptor beta chains originate from one sample sequenced in a study of memory CD4+ T cells and cytomegalovirus serostatus. Single viable CD3+CD4+CD8-CD45RO+ cells were sorted as the memory CD4+ T cells. Only in-frame clones appear in the TCRdb table, and some are missing; sequencing was by immunoSEQ multiplex PCR. The sample yields tens of thousands of clones, 75% to 85% seen once. Material for sequencing was memory CD4+ T cells from blood. The receptors come from an adult in good health and CMV-seronegative.

The V and J genes are TRBV4-1 and TRBJ2-1, with D perhaps matching TRBD1 or TRBD2 (5 bases each). Germline lookup yields CDR1 MGHRA and CDR2 YSYEKL. This CDR3 contains 18 residues. Trimming cost V 1 base and J 0 bases, with 16 bases left between them. CDR3 loop: CASSQGSGRVRSYNEQFF. The CDR3 DNA sequence: TGCGCCAGCAGCCAAGGATCAGGGCGGGTGCGCTCCTACAATGAGCAGTTCTTC.

The gene calls are TRBV11-2 and TRBJ2-1, with a tentative D call TRBD2 (5 bases). The CDR3 contains 16 residues. Germline-derived CDR1 and CDR2 are SGHAT and FQNNGV. V was pared by 5 bases and J by 8 bases, with 22 bases between. As DNA, the CDR3 is TGTGCCAGCAGCCCTAGAAATGAGAGAGGGTGGGATGAGCAGTTCTTC. Protein product: CASSPRNERGWDEQFF.

The CDR3 DNA follows: TGTGCCAGCAGTTCATGGGCATACGAGCAGTACTTC. It codes for CASSSWAYEQYF. V usage is TRBV28 and J usage is TRBJ2-7; no firm D call. The CDR3 covers 12 residues. Trimming removed 4 bases from V and 4 bases from J, with 8 bases in between. Germline CDR1 MDHEN, CDR2 SYDVKM. The full variable domain, in which reference TRBV28 and TRBJ2-7 provide the parts outside the CDR3, is DVKVTQSSRYLVKRTGEKVFLECVQDMDHENMFWYRQDPGLGLRLIYFSYDVKMKEKGDIPEGYSVSREKKERFSLILESASTNQTSMYLCASSSWAYEQYFGPGTRLTVT.

The chain joins TRBV4-2 to TRBJ2-6; TRBD1 agrees at 7 bases. Germline V lookup: CDR1 LGHNA, CDR2 YNFKEQ. The CDR3 covers 16 residues. After removal of 0 bases from V and 4 bases from J, the junction contained 3 bases not matched to a gene. CDR3 sequence: CASSQEDRQGANVLTF. The CDR3, as DNA: TGTGCCAGCAGCCAAGAGGACAGGCAAGGGGCCAACGTCCTGACTTTC.

V is TRBV6-1 and J is TRBJ2-5; TRBD2 might be the D (5 bases). With 4 bases removed from V and 5 bases from J, the gap between germline ends came to 14 bases. The CDR3 spans 14 residues. Germline values: CDR1 MNHNS, CDR2 SASEGT. CDR3 region: CASSGSGNDETQYF. The DNA for the CDR3 is TGTGCCAGCAGTGGGTCCGGGAATGACGAGACCCAGTACTTC.

The V call is TRBV2, the J call TRBJ2-1; the D call may be TRBD1 or TRBD2 (5 bases each). The CDR3 extends over 13 amino acids. CDR1 is SNHLY and CDR2 is FYNNEI in the germline V gene. V lost 3 bases, J lost 15 bases, and 18 bases lay in between. Here the CDR3 reads CASSDNGEGLGFF. Here the CDR3 DNA reads TGTGCCAGCAGTGACAATGGAGAGGGGCTTGGGTTCTTC.

The rearrangement links TRBV7-6 to TRBJ1-1, with D unclear. The CDR3 is 14 amino acids. Trimming removed 1 base at V and 4 bases at J, with 10 bases between. Germline V lookup: CDR1 SGHVS, CDR2 FNYEAQ. The CDR3 loop is CASSLGGRGTEAFF. The CDR3 nucleotides read TGTGCCAGCAGCTTAGGAGGCAGAGGCACTGAAGCTTTCTTT.

The chain is built from TRBV27 and TRBJ1-5; D is ambiguous. Trimming removed 6 bases at V and 2 bases at J, with 8 bases between. This CDR3 spans 13 amino acids. Germline V CDR1 and CDR2: MNHEY, SMNVEV (reference sequence). The chain's CDR3 is CASSRNGNQPQHF. The CDR3 DNA reads as TGTGCCAGCAGCCGAAACGGCAATCAGCCCCAGCATTTT.

V and J are TRBV19 and TRBJ2-3; D may be TRBD2 (6 bases). Trimming left V 8 bases short and J 3 bases short, with 9 bases between. The CDR3 contains 12 residues. From germline, CDR1 is LNHDA and CDR2 SQIVND (reference sequence). The CDR3 sequence: CASSGTTDTQYF. CDR3 in DNA: TGTGCCAGTTCCGGGACTACAGATACGCAGTATTTT.

This clone showed up just a few times. The genes are TRBV7-3 and TRBJ1-1, with 9 bases lining up with TRBD1. Germline CDR1 SGHTA, CDR2 FQGTGA. This CDR3 is built from 16 residues. V was pared by 5 bases and J by 1 base, with 8 bases of the junction left unmatched. The CDR3 is CASSISGTGRNTEAFF. The CDR3 DNA is TGTGCCAGCAGCATCTCCGGGACAGGGAGGAACACTGAAGCTTTCTTT.

The chain employs TRBV19 and TRBJ1-5, with 10 bases aligning to TRBD1. V gave up 6 bases and J gave up 1 base; unmatched junction bases: 9. This CDR3 region has 17 residues. Germline CDR1 LNHDA, CDR2 SQIVND (reference sequence). DNA of the CDR3: TGTGCCAGTAGGCCGGGACAGGGGCTTTTGAGCAATCAGCCCCAGCATTTT. Its translation is CASRPGQGLLSNQPQHF.

The CDR3 DNA is TGTGCCAGTAGTATATATGGCGGCACTGAAGCTTTCTTT. This codes for CASSIYGGTEAFF. The chain employs TRBV19 and TRBJ1-1; no definite D call. CDR3 length equals 13 residues. Per germline, CDR1 LNHDA and CDR2 SQIVND (reference sequence). V lost 2 bases, J lost 4 bases, and 8 bases lay in between.

This chain connects TRBV19 to TRBJ2-1; 7 nucleotides line up with TRBD2. CDR1 and CDR2 (germline): LNHDA, SQIVND (reference sequence). V shed 4 bases and J 7 bases; nucleotides not matched to a gene: 13. This CDR3 spans 16 amino acids. CDR3 sequence reads: CASSKTGTTNPNEQFF. The DNA for the CDR3 is TGTGCCAGTAGTAAGACCGGGACTACCAACCCGAATGAGCAGTTCTTC.

This sequence joins TRBV28 and TRBJ1-1; D is undetermined. The germline gives CDR1 MDHEN, CDR2 SYDVKM. Trimming left V 5 bases short and J 1 base short, with 11 bases between. CDR3 size: 14 residues. The DNA of the CDR3 is TGTGCCAGCAGTCCTACAAGTCCGAACACTGAAGCTTTCTTT. Protein sequence: CASSPTSPNTEAFF.

The rearrangement joins TRBV5-1 to TRBJ2-2, with 7 nucleotides matching TRBD1. V lost 2 bases and J lost 0; bases outside the gene matches: 7. CDR3 length equals 17 residues. The V gene's germline CDR1 is SGHRS and CDR2 YFSETQ. The chain's CDR3 is CASSFGSGTANTGELFF. CDR3 DNA: TGCGCCAGCAGCTTTGGATCCGGGACAGCGAACACCGGGGAGCTGTTTTTT. Complete variable domain (other parts from reference TRBV5-1 and TRBJ2-2): KAGVTQTPRYLIKTRGQQVTLSCSPISGHRSVSWYQQTPGQGLQFLFEYFSETQRNKGNFPGRFSGRQFSNSRSEMNVSTLELGDSALYLCASSFGSGTANTGELFFGEGSRLTVL.

The chain employs TRBV27 and TRBJ2-4; 8 bases fit TRBD2. CDR1 is MNHEY, CDR2 SMNVEV, per germline (reference sequence). V lost 3 bases and J lost 3; bases outside the gene matches: 10. The CDR3 runs 17 residues. In DNA, the CDR3 is TGTGCCAGCAGTTTTGGGTTTGGTAGCGGGATCAAAAACATTCAGTACTTC. Translated: CASSFGFGSGIKNIQYF.

This chain connects TRBV19 to TRBJ1-1, with a tentative D call TRBD1 (5 bases). The V gene's germline CDR1 is LNHDA and CDR2 SQIVND (reference sequence). The CDR3 extends over 15 amino acids. V was pared by 1 base and J by 0 bases, with 9 bases between. CDR3 protein: CASSIGQSMNTEAFF. The CDR3 DNA reads TGTGCCAGTAGTATAGGACAGAGCATGAACACTGAAGCTTTCTTT. Together with reference TRBV19 and TRBJ1-1, the CDR3 gives the full variable domain: DGGITQSPKYLFRKEGQNVTLSCEQNLNHDAMYWYRQDPGQGLRLIYYSQIVNDFQKGDIAEGYSVSREKKESFPLTVTSAQKNPTAFYLCASSIGQSMNTEAFFGQGTRLTVV.

The chain recombines TRBV28 with TRBJ2-7, with a possible D match to TRBD1 (6 bases). With 4 bases removed from V and 0 bases from J, the gap between germline ends came to 16 bases. In germline, CDR1 is MDHEN, CDR2 SYDVKM. The CDR3 extends over 16 amino acids. The CDR3 region is CASSSPGARSSYEQYF. CDR3 DNA: TGTGCCAGCAGTTCCCCAGGGGCGCGTAGCTCCTACGAGCAGTACTTC.

This clone occurred once. This chain joins TRBV7-9 and TRBJ1-1; D possibly corresponds to TRBD1 (5 bases). The germline V gene encodes CDR1 SEHNR and CDR2 FQNEAQ (reference sequence). The length of the CDR3 is 16 residues. The V end lost 2 bases, the J end lost 5 bases, and 18 bases lay between the germline ends. The CDR3 spells CASSLRIRDDKTEAFF. The CDR3 DNA reads as TGTGCCAGCAGCTTACGCATCAGGGACGATAAAACTGAAGCTTTCTTT. Filled out from reference TRBV7-9 and TRBJ1-1, the complete variable domain reads DTGVSQNPRHKITKRGQNVTFRCDPISEHNRLYWYRQTLGQGPEFLTYFQNEAQLEKSRLLSDRFSAERPKGSFSTLEIQRTEQGDSAMYLCASSLRIRDDKTEAFFGQGTRLTVV.

V usage is TRBV28 and J usage is TRBJ1-5; D ambiguous. The CDR3 runs 15 residues. V was shortened by 2 bases and J by 5 bases, with 13 bases between the two germline ends. CDR1 MDHEN and CDR2 SYDVKM come from the germline V gene. The CDR3 DNA reads TGTGCCAGCAGTTTAATTGTTTTTCGGGATCAGCCCCAGCATTTT. Translation: CASSLIVFRDQPQHF.

This chain links TRBV30 with TRBJ1-6; tentatively, D is TRBD1 (5 bases). Germline loops: CDR1 GTSNPN, CDR2 SVGIG (reference sequence). The CDR3 extends over 16 amino acids. Trimming cost V 2 bases and J 7 bases, with 18 bases left between them. The CDR3 DNA reads TGTGCCTGGAGTAGTGGGGGGGTGTTTCGGAATTCACCCCTCCACTTT. Protein sequence: CAWSSGGVFRNSPLHF. The variable domain in full, with the rest retrieved from reference TRBV30 and TRBJ1-6, is SQTIHQWPATLVQPVGSPLSLECTVEGTSNPNLYWYRQAAGRGLQLLFYSVGIGQISSEVPQNLSASRPQDRQFILSSKKLLLSDSGFYLCAWSSGGVFRNSPLHFGNGTRLTVT.

This clone was found once. V is TRBV5-4 and J is TRBJ2-5; D gene ambiguous. Germline V lookup: CDR1 SGHNT, CDR2 YYREEE (reference sequence). Deletions cut 0 bases from V and 4 bases from J, with 7 bases between. CDR3 length: 13 residues. The CDR3 DNA is TGTGCCAGCAGCTTGGATATGGGAGAGACCCAGTACTTC. Protein sequence: CASSLDMGETQYF.

This chain uses TRBV11-2 with TRBJ2-5; D unresolved. Trimming shortened V by 5 bases and J by 2 bases, and 18 bases separated the two germline ends. The CDR3 contains 16 residues. The germline CDR1 and CDR2 sequences are SGHAT and FQNNGV. CDR3: CASSAPSALRQETQYF. The CDR3 DNA reads as TGTGCCAGCAGCGCCCCATCAGCCCTTCGACAAGAGACCCAGTACTTC.

Sample share makes this clone medium-sized. The chain joins TRBV27 to TRBJ2-1; D gene ambiguous. Germline loops: CDR1 MNHEY, CDR2 SMNVEV (reference sequence). Trimming left V 7 bases short and J 4 bases short, with 5 bases between. This CDR3 is built from 11 residues. CDR3 DNA sequence: TGTGCCAGCACAAAGTACAATGAGCAGTTCTTC. This translates into CASTKYNEQFF.

The CDR3, as DNA: TGTGCCAGTAGTACTCGGACAGGCTCTCGAAGAGTCTACGAGCAGTACTTC. Its translation is CASSTRTGSRRVYEQYF. The chain links TRBV19 to TRBJ2-7; 7 bases line up with TRBD1. In germline, CDR1 is LNHDA, CDR2 SQIVND (reference sequence). The length of the CDR3 is 17 residues. The J segment lost 3 bases and the V segment lost 4 bases, leaving 15 bases of the junction unmatched. The full variable domain, rest sourced from reference TRBV19 and TRBJ2-7, is DGGITQSPKYLFRKEGQNVTLSCEQNLNHDAMYWYRQDPGQGLRLIYYSQIVNDFQKGDIAEGYSVSREKKESFPLTVTSAQKNPTAFYLCASSTRTGSRRVYEQYFGPGTRLTVT.

This rearrangement joins TRBV7-6 to TRBJ2-1; the D gene could be TRBD1 or TRBD2 (8 bases each). The CDR3 contains 18 residues. Trimming removed 6 bases from V and 10 bases from J, with 31 bases in between. The germline V gene encodes CDR1 SGHVS and CDR2 FNYEAQ. The CDR3 loop reads CASSPWTGLSGRTREQFF. DNA of the CDR3: TGTGCCAGCAGTCCATGGACAGGGCTGAGCGGGAGAACAAGGGAGCAGTTCTTC.

The genes are TRBV28 and TRBJ2-7; D possibly corresponds to TRBD2 (5 bases). The ends were cut back, 10 bases at V and 1 base at J, with 11 bases in the middle. Germline V gene sequence: CDR1 MDHEN, CDR2 SYDVKM. CDR3 length equals 12 residues. The CDR3 loop is CATKAGSYEQYF. The CDR3 region has the DNA TGTGCCACTAAGGCGGGTTCCTACGAGCAGTACTTC.

This chain links TRBV2 with TRBJ2-7; TRBD1 aligns across 10 bases. The CDR3 spans 15 residues. Trimming removed 7 bases from V and 2 bases from J; junction bases left unmatched: 8. CDR1 SNHLY and CDR2 FYNNEI come from the germline V gene. This chain's CDR3 is CASKGGGTGAYEQYF. CDR3 nucleotides: TGTGCCAGCAAGGGCGGGGGGACAGGGGCCTACGAGCAGTACTTC. Together with reference TRBV2 and TRBJ2-7, the CDR3 gives the full variable domain: EPEVTQTPSHQVTQMGQEVILRCVPISNHLYFYWYRQILGQKVEFLVSFYNNEISEKSEIFDDQFSVERPDGSNFTLKIRSTKLEDSAMYFCASKGGGTGAYEQYFGPGTRLTVT.

CDR3 protein: CASSVVQPRVRETQYF. Here the CDR3 DNA reads TGCGCCAGCAGTGTGGTCCAGCCGAGGGTCCGAGAGACCCAGTACTTC. The chain joins TRBV10-2 to TRBJ2-5, with TRBD2 as a possible D gene (5 bases). The CDR3 contains 16 residues. V was clipped by 4 bases and J by 4 bases, with 19 bases between them. Germline lookup yields CDR1 WSHSY and CDR2 SAAADI.

The rearrangement joins TRBV6-6 to TRBJ2-7; D may correspond to TRBD1 or TRBD2 (6 bases each). Per germline, CDR1 MNHNY and CDR2 SVGAGI (reference sequence). The CDR3 spans 15 residues. V was pared by 8 bases and J by 0 bases, with 17 bases between. CDR3 loop: CASGGGTRISYEQYF. CDR3 coding DNA: TGTGCCAGCGGAGGGGGGACTCGGATCTCCTACGAGCAGTACTTC.

The genes are TRBV19 and TRBJ2-7; 9 nucleotides agree with TRBD1. Looked up from germline, CDR1 is LNHDA and CDR2 is SQIVND (reference sequence). V shed 5 bases and J 1 base; nucleotides not matched to a gene: 6. There are 15 residues in the CDR3. The chain's CDR3 is CASSPRTGASYEQYF. CDR3 nucleotide sequence: TGTGCCAGTAGTCCGCGGACAGGGGCATCCTACGAGCAGTACTTC.